A single sample is the source of the 6 T cell receptor beta chains below, sequenced in a study of blood T cell repertoires in COVID-19. The method was immunoSEQ multiplex PCR; TCRdb's version includes in-frame clones alone and lacks a portion of them. Here the sample spans about 99,000 clones, roughly 81% being singletons. Sequencing was carried out using peripheral blood. All receptors derive from a man older than 75 with COVID-19, enrolled during active disease.

CDR3 nucleotide sequence: TGTGCCAGCAGCTTAGCCCTAGCGGGAGGGCCAAACTCCTACGAGCAGTACTTC. Its translation: CASSLALAGGPNSYEQYF. The chain recombines TRBV7-2 with TRBJ2-7, with TRBD2 identical over 12 bases. There are 18 residues in the CDR3. The ends lost 0 bases at V and 0 bases at J; junction bases unmatched: 6. Germline V gene data show CDR1 as SGHTA and CDR2 as FQGNSA.

This clone has more than one count but fewer than ten. CDR3 nucleotide sequence: TGTGCCAGCAGCCTGTGGTTAAAGGGGGCAAGGGAGCAGTACTTC. This sequence encodes CASSLWLKGAREQYF. The rearrangement joins TRBV4-2 to TRBJ2-7; the match to TRBD1 covers 7 bases. Germline CDR1 is LGHNA and CDR2 is YNFKEQ. This CDR3 is built from 15 residues. Germline trimming cut 4 bases from V and 7 bases from J; bases unmatched to any gene: 13.

The rearrangement uses TRBV9 and TRBJ2-1; tentatively, D is TRBD1 (5 bases). Germline V gene data show CDR1 as SGDLS and CDR2 as YYNGEE. V gave up 4 bases and J gave up 9 bases, with 14 bases separating them. This CDR3 has 13 amino acids. The CDR3 protein is CASSSRPGFEQFF. CDR3 sequence (DNA): TGTGCCAGCAGCTCCCGCCCAGGGTTTGAGCAGTTCTTC.

The chain is built from TRBV6-2 or TRBV6-3 and TRBJ1-1; 7 nucleotides align to TRBD1. There are 15 residues in the CDR3. The J segment lost 4 bases and the V segment lost 4 bases, leaving 9 bases of the junction unmatched. Germline CDR1 is MNHEY and CDR2 is SVGEGT. DNA of the CDR3: TGTGCCAGCAGTTCCGGAACAGGGGTGAGCACTGAAGCTTTCTTT. It encodes CASSSGTGVSTEAFF.

The genes are TRBV7-8 and TRBJ2-5; D is unclear. Trimming shortened V by 7 bases and J by 3 bases, and 18 bases separated the two germline ends. Per the germline V gene, CDR1 is SGHVS and CDR2 is FQNEAQ. The CDR3 runs to 15 residues. CDR3 sequence (DNA): TGTGCCAGCACCAAATTAATTCGGGTCGAAGAGACCCAGTACTTC. This encodes CASTKLIRVEETQYF.

The chain carries TRBV23-1 and TRBJ2-4, with TRBD2 matching 7 bases. TRBV23-1 is placed among ORFs of uncertain function. CDR3 length equals 19 residues. The trim removed 6 bases at V and 0 bases at J, leaving 17 bases unmatched. The CDR3 spells CASRPTGEGRTVAKNIQYF. The CDR3 DNA reads TGCGCCAGCAGACCCACGGGGGAGGGTAGAACAGTAGCCAAAAACATTCAGTACTTC.